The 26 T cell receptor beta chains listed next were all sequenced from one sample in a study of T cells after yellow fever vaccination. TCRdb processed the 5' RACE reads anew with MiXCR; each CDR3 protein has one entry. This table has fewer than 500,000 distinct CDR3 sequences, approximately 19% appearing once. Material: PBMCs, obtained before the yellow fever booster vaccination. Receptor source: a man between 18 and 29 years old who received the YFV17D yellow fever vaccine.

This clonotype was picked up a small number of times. This CDR3 reads CASSQLDNEKLFF. The CDR3 nucleotides read TGTGCCAGCAGCCAACTGGATAATGAAAAACTGTTTTTT. The chain is built from TRBV12-3 or TRBV12-4 and TRBJ1-4; unclear D gene. Trimming left V 6 bases short and J 4 bases short, with 9 bases between. The CDR3 length is 13 residues.

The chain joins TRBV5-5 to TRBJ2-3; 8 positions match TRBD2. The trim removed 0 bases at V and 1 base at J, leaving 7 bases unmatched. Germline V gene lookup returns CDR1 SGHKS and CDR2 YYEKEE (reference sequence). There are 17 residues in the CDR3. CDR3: CASSLAWTSRGTDTQYF. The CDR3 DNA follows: TGTGCCAGCAGCTTGGCCTGGACTAGCCGAGGCACAGATACGCAGTATTTT.

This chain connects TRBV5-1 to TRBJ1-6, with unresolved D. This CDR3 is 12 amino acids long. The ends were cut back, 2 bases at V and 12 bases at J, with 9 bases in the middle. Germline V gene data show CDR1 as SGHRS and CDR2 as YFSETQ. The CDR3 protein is CASSFRHRPLHF. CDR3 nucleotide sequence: TGCGCCAGCAGCTTCAGACACCGACCCCTCCACTTT.

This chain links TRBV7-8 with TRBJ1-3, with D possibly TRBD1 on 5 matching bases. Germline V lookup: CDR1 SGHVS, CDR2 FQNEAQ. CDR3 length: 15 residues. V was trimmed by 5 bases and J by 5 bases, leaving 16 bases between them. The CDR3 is CASSRDQGNRNTIYF. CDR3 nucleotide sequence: TGTGCCAGCAGCCGGGACCAGGGAAATAGAAACACCATATATTTT.

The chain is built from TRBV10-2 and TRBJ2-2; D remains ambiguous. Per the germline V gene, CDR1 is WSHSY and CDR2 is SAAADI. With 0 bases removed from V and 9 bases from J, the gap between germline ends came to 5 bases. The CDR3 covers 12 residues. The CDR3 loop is CASSESLRELFF. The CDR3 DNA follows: TGCGCCAGCAGTGAGTCATTGCGGGAGCTGTTTTTT.

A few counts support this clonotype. The CDR3 DNA is TGTGCTAGTGGTTTTCCCCCTGGGACTAGCGGACGAAACAATGAGCAGTTCTTC. Translating it yields CASGFPPGTSGRNNEQFF. The chain uses TRBV12-5 and TRBJ2-1; TRBD2 matches at 11 bases. Germline V gene lookup returns CDR1 LGHNT and CDR2 FRNRAP. Trimming took 3 bases from V and 5 from J; bases not matched to a gene: 12. This CDR3 has 18 residues.

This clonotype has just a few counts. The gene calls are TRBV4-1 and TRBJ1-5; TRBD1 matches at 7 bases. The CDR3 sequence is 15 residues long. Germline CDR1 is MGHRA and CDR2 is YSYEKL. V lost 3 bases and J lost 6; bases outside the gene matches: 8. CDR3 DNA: TGCGCCAGCAGCCACATGACAGGGTGCCCTCAGCCCCAGCATTTT. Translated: CASSHMTGCPQPQHF.

The CDR3 DNA is TGTGCCAGCAGCCACGACAGGGGGCTTGCCTATGGCTACACCTTC. Protein sequence: CASSHDRGLAYGYTF. The rearrangement joins TRBV4-2 to TRBJ1-2, with 10 bases lining up with TRBD1. Per the germline V gene, CDR1 is LGHNA and CDR2 is YNFKEQ. The CDR3 is 15 amino acids. Trimming removed 3 bases from V and 4 bases from J; junction bases left unmatched: 5.

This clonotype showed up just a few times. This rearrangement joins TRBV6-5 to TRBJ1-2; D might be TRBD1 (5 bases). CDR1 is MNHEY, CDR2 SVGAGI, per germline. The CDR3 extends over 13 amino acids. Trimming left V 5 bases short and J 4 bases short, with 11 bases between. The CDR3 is CASSAGGSYGYTF. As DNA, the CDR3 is TGTGCCAGCAGTGCTGGGGGTAGCTATGGCTACACCTTC.

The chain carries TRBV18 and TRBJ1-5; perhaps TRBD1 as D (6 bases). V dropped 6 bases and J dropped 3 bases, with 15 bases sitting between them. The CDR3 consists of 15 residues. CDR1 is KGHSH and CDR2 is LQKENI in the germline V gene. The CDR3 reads CASSPGGGNNQPQHF. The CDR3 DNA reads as TGTGCCAGCTCTCCGGGGGGGGGCAACAATCAGCCCCAGCATTTT. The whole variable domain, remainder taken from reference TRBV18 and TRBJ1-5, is NAGVMQNPRHLVRRRGQEARLRCSPMKGHSHVYWYRQLPEEGLKFMVYLQKENIIDESGMPKERFSAEFPKEGPSILRIQQVVRGDSAAYFCASSPGGGNNQPQHFGDGTRLSIL.

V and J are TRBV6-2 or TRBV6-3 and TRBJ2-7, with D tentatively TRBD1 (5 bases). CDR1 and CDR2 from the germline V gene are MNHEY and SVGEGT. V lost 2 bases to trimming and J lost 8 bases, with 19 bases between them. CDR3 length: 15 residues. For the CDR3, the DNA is TGTGCCAGCAGTTACATCCGGACACCAGACGTGAAGCAGTACTTC. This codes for CASSYIRTPDVKQYF.

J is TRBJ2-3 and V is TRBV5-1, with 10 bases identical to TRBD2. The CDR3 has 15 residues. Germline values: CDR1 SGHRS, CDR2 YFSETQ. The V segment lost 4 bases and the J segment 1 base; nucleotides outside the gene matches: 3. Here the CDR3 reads CASSAGTSGTDTQYF. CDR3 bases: TGCGCCAGCAGCGCGGGGACTAGCGGCACAGATACGCAGTATTTT.

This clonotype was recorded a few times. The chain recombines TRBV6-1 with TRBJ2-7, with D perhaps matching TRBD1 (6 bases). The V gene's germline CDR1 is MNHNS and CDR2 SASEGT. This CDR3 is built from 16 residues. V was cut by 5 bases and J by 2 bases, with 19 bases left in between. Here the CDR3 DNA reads TGTGCCAGCAGTCCGACAACGACGGACAGTGCCTACGAGCAGTACGTC. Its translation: CASSPTTTDSAYEQYV.

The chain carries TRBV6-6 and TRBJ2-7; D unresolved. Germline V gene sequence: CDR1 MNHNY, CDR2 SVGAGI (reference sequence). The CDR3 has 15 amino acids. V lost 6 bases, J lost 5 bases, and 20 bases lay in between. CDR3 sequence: CASSSRNAAAHEQYV. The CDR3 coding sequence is TGTGCCAGCAGCTCCCGAAATGCGGCGGCCCACGAGCAGTACGTC.

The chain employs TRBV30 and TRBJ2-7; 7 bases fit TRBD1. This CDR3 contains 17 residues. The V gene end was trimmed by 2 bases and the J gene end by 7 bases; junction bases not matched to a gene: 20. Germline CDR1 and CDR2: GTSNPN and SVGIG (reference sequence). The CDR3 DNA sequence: TGTGCCTGGAGTTCACCGGGACAGACGTCCCGAGGGAGAGAGCAGTACTTC. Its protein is CAWSSPGQTSRGREQYF.

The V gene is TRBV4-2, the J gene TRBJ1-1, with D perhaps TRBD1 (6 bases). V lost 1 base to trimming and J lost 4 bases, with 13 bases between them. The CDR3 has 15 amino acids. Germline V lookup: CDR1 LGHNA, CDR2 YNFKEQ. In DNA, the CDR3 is TGTGCCAGCAGCCAAGGTCACCTAGGGGGCACTGAAGCTTTCTTT. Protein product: CASSQGHLGGTEAFF.

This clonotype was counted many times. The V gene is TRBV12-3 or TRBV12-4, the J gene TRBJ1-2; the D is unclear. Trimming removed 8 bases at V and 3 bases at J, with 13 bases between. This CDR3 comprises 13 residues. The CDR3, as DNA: TGTGCCAGCGGCGGATCCGGATACTATGGCTACACCTTC. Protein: CASGGSGYYGYTF.

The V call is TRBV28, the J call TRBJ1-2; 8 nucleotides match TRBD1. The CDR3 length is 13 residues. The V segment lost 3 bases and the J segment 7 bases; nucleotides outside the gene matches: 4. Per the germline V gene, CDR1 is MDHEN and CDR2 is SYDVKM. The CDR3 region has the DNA TGTGCCAGCAGTTTGTCAGGGGGCTTTGGCTACACCTTC. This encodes CASSLSGGFGYTF.

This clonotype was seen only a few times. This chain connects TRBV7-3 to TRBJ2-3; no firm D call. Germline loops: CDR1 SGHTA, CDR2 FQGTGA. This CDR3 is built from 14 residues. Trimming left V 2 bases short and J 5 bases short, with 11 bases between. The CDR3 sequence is CASSLVPAGDTQYF. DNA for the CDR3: TGTGCCAGCAGCTTAGTGCCAGCAGGAGATACGCAGTATTTT.

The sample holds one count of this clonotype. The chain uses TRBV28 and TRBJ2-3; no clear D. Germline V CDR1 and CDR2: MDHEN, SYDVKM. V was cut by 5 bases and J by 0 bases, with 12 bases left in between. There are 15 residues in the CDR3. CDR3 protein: CASSPALPSTDTQYF. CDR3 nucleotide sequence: TGTGCCAGCAGTCCTGCGCTCCCCAGCACAGATACGCAGTATTTT.

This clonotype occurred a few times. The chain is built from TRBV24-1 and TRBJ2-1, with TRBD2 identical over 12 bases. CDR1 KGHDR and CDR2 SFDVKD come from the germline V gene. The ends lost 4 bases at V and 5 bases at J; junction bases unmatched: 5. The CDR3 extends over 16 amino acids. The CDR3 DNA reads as TGTGCCACCAGTGACCCGGGGACTAGCGGGCACAATGAGCAGTTCTTC. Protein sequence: CATSDPGTSGHNEQFF.

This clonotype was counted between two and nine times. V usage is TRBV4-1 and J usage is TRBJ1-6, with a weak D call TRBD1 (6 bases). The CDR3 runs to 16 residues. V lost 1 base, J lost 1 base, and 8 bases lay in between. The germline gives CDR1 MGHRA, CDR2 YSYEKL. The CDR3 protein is CASSQVGASYNSPLHF. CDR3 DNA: TGCGCCAGCAGCCAAGTGGGGGCGTCCTATAATTCACCCCTCCACTTT.

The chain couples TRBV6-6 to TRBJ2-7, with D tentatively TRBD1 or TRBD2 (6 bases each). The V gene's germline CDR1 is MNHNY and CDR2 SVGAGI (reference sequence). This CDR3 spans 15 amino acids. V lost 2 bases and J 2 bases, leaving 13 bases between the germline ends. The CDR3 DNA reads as TGTGCCAGCAGTTACGAGGTCGGGGGCCCCTACGAGCAGTACGTC. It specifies CASSYEVGGPYEQYV.

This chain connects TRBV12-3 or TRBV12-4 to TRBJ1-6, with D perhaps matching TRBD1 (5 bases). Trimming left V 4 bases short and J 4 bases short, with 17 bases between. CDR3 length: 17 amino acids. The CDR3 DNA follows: TGTGCCAGCAGTTCAGCCGGGACCCCGAGTTATAATTCACCCCTCCACTTT. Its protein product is CASSSAGTPSYNSPLHF.

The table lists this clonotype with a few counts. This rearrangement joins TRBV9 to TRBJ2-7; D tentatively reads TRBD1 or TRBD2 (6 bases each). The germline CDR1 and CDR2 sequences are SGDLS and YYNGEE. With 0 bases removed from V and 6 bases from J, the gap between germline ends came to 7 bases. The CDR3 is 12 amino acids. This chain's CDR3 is CASSVGGAEQYF. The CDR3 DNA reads TGTGCCAGCAGCGTAGGGGGGGCCGAGCAGTACTTC. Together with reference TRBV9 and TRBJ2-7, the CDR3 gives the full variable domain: DSGVTQTPKHLITATGQRVTLRCSPRSGDLSVYWYQQSLDQGLQFLIQYYNGEERAKGNILERFSAQQFPDLHSELNLSSLELGDSALYFCASSVGGAEQYFGPGTRLTVT.

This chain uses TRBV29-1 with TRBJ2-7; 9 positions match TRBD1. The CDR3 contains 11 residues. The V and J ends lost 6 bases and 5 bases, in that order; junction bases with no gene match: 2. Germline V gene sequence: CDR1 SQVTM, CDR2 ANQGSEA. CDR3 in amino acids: CSVDRGDEQYF. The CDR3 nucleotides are TGCAGCGTGGACAGGGGAGACGAGCAGTACTTC.